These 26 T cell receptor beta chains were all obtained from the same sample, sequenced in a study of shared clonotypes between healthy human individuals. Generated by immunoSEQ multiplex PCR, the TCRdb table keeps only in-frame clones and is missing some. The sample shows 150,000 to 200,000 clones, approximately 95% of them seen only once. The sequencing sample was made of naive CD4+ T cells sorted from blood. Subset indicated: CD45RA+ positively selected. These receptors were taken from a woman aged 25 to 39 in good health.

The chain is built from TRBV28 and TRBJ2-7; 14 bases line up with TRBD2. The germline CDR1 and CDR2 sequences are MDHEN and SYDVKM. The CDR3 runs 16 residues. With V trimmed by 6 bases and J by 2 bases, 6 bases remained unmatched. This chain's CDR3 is CASRIQGLAGAYEQYF. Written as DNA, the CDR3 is TGTGCCAGCAGGATACAGGGACTAGCGGGAGCCTACGAGCAGTACTTC.

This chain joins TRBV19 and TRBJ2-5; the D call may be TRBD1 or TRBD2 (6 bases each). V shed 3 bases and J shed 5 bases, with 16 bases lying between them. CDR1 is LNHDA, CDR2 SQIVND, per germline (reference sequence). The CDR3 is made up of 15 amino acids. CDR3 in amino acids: CASSMRDTKRETQYF. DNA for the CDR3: TGTGCCAGTAGTATGCGGGACACAAAAAGGGAGACCCAGTACTTC.

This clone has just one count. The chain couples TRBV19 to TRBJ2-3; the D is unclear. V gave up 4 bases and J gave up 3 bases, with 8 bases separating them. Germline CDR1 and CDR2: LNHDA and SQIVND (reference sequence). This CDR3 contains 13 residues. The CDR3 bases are TGTGCCAGTAGTACGGGTGGGACAGATACGCAGTATTTT. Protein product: CASSTGGTDTQYF. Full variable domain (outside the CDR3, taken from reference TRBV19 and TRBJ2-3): DGGITQSPKYLFRKEGQNVTLSCEQNLNHDAMYWYRQDPGQGLRLIYYSQIVNDFQKGDIAEGYSVSREKKESFPLTVTSAQKNPTAFYLCASSTGGTDTQYFGPGTRLTVL.

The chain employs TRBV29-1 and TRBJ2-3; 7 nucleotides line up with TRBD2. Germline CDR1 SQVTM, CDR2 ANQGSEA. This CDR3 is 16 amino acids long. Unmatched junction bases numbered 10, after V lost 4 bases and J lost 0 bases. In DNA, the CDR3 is TGCAGCGTTGGTGGCGGGGGTGCGGCTAGCACAGATACGCAGTATTTT. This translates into CSVGGGGAASTDTQYF.

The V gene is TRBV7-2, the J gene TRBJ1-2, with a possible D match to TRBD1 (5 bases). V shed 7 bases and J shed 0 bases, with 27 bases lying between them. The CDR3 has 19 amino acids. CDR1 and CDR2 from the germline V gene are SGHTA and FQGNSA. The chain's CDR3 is CASTTPGGTGVLANYGYTF. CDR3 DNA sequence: TGTGCCAGCACCACCCCCGGGGGGACTGGGGTCCTTGCTAACTATGGCTACACCTTC.

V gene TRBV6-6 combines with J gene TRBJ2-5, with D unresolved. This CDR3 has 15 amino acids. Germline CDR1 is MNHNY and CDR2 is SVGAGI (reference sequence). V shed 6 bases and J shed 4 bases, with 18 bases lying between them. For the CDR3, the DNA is TGTGCCAGCAGCCGACGAGGAAAACCGATAGAGACCCAGTACTTC. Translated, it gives CASSRRGKPIETQYF.

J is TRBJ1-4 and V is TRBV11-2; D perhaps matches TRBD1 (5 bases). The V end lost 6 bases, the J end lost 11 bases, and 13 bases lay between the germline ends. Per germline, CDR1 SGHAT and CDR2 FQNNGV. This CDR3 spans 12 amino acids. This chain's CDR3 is CASSTRTTKLFF. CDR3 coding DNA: TGTGCCAGCAGTACCCGGACAACTAAACTGTTTTTT.

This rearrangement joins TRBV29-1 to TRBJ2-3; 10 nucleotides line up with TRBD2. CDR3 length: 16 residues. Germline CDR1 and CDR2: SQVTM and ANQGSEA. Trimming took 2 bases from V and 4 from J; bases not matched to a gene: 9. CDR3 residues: CSVELGTSDGSDTQYF. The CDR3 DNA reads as TGCAGCGTTGAATTAGGGACTAGCGATGGGTCAGATACGCAGTATTTT.

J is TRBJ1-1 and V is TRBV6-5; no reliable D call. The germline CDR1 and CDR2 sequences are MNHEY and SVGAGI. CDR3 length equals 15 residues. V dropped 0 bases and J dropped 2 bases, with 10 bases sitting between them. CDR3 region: CASSYSRDINTEAFF. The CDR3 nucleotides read TGTGCCAGCAGTTACTCTCGGGATATAAACACTGAAGCTTTCTTT.

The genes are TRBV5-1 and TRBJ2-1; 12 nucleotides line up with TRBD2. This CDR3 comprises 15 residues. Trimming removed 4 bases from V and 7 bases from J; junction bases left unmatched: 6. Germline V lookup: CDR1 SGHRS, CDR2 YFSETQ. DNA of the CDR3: TGCGCCAGCAGCACTACTAGCGGGAGGTCTAATGAGCAGTTCTTC. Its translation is CASSTTSGRSNEQFF.

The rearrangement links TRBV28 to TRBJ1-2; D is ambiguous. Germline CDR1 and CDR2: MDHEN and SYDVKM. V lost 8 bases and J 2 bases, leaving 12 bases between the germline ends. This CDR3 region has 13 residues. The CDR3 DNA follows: TGTGCCAGCTCAACGTGGGCGAACTATGGCTACACCTTC. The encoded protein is CASSTWANYGYTF.

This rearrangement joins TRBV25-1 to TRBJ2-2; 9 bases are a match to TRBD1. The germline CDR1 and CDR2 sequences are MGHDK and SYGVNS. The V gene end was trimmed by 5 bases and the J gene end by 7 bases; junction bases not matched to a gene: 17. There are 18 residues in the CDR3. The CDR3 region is CASSPRGTGRLQIGELFF. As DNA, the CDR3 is TGTGCCAGCAGTCCTAGGGGGACAGGGAGGCTGCAAATCGGGGAGCTGTTTTTT.

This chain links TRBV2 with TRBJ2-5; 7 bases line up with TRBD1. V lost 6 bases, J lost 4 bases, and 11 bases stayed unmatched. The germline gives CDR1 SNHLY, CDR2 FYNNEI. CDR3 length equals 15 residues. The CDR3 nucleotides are TGTGCCAGCAGGTTAAGACAGGGTAGTCGAGAGACCCAGTACTTC. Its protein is CASRLRQGSRETQYF.

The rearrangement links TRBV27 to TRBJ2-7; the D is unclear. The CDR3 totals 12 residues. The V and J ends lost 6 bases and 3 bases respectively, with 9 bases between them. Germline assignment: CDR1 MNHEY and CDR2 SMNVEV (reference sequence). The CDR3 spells CASRTRDYEQYF. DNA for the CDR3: TGTGCCAGCAGGACCCGAGACTACGAGCAGTACTTC.

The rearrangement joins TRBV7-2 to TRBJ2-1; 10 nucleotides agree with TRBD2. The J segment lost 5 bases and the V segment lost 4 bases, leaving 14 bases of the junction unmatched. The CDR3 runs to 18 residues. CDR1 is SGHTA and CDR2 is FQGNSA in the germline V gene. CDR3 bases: TGTGCCAGCAGCTCCTCTATCGGAAGCGGGAGGGCCGACAATGAGCAGTTCTTC. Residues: CASSSSIGSGRADNEQFF.

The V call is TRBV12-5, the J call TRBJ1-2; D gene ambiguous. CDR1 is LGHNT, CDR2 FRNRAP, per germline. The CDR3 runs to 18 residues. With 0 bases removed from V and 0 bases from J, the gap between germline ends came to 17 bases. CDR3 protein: CASGLVVGSDTANYGYTF. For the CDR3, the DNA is TGTGCTAGTGGTTTGGTAGTTGGGTCAGATACTGCTAACTATGGCTACACCTTC.

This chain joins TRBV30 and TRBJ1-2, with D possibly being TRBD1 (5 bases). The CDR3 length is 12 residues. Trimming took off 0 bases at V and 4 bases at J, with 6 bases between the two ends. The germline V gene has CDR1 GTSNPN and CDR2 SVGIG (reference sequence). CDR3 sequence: CAWSVTGYGYTF. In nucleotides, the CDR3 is TGTGCCTGGAGTGTAACAGGCTATGGCTACACCTTC.

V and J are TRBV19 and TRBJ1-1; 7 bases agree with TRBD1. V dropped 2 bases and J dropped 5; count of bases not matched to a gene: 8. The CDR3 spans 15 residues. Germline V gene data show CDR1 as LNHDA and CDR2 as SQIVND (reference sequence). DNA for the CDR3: TGTGCCAGTAGTATATTGGAGGGGGCGGGAACTGAAGCTTTCTTT. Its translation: CASSILEGAGTEAFF. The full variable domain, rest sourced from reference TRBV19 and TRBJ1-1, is DGGITQSPKYLFRKEGQNVTLSCEQNLNHDAMYWYRQDPGQGLRLIYYSQIVNDFQKGDIAEGYSVSREKKESFPLTVTSAQKNPTAFYLCASSILEGAGTEAFFGQGTRLTVV.

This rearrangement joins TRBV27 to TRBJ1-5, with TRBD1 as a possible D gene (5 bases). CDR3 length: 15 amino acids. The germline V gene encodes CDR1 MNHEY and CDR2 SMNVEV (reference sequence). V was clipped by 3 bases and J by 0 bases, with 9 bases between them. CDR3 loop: CASSFRGFSNQPQHF. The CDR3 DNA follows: TGTGCCAGCAGTTTTAGGGGTTTTAGCAATCAGCCCCAGCATTTT.

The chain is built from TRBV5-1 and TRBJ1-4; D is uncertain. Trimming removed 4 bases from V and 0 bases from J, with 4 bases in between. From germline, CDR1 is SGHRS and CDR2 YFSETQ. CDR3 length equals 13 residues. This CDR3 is CASSRTTNEKLFF. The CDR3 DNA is TGCGCCAGCAGCCGAACAACTAATGAAAAACTGTTTTTT. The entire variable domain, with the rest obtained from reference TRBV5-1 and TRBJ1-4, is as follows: KAGVTQTPRYLIKTRGQQVTLSCSPISGHRSVSWYQQTPGQGLQFLFEYFSETQRNKGNFPGRFSGRQFSNSRSEMNVSTLELGDSALYLCASSRTTNEKLFFGSGTQLSVL.

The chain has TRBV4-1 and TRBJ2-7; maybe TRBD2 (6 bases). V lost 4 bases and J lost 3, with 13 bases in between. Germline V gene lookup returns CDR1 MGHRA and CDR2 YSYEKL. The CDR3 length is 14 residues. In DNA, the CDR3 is TGCGCCAGCAGCCGGCCGGGACTGAGCTACGAGCAGTACTTC. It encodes CASSRPGLSYEQYF.

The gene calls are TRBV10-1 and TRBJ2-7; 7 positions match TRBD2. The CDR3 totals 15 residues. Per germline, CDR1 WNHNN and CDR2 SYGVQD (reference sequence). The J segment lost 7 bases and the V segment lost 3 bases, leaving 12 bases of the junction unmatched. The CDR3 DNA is TGCGCCAGCAGTGAAGCAGGGTCGGGAGGACATGAGCAGTACTTC. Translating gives CASSEAGSGGHEQYF.

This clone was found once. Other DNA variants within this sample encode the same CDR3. The CDR3 nucleotides are TGTGCCAGCAGTGAACGTTCCTACGAGCAGTACTTC. Translation gives CASSERSYEQYF. The chain links TRBV2 to TRBJ2-7; D call uncertain. The CDR3 spans 12 residues. Germline V gene sequence: CDR1 SNHLY, CDR2 FYNNEI. Trimming pared 2 bases from V and 1 base from J, leaving 3 bases between.

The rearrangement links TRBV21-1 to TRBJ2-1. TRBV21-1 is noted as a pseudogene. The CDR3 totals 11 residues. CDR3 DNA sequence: TGTGCCAGCAGCAAATTTAATGAGCAGTTCTTC. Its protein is CASSKFNEQFF.

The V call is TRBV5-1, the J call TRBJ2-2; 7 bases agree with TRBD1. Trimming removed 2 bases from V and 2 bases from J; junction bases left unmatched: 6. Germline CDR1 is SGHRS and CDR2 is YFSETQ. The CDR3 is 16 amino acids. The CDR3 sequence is CASSFVRDRNTGELFF. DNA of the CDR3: TGCGCCAGCAGCTTTGTACGGGACAGAAACACCGGGGAGCTGTTTTTT. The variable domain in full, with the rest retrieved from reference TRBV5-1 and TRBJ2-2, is KAGVTQTPRYLIKTRGQQVTLSCSPISGHRSVSWYQQTPGQGLQFLFEYFSETQRNKGNFPGRFSGRQFSNSRSEMNVSTLELGDSALYLCASSFVRDRNTGELFFGEGSRLTVL.

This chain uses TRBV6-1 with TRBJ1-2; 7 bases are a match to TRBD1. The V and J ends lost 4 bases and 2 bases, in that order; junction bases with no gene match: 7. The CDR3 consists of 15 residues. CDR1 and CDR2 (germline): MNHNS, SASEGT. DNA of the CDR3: TGTGCCAGCAGTGTCCGACAGGGAAGGAACTATGGCTACACCTTC. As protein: CASSVRQGRNYGYTF.